This record covers a single TCR beta chain. Its matching antigen is unknown. Trimming took 3 bases from V and 3 from J, leaving 9 bases between them. CDR3 length: 14 amino acids. This sample is drawn from a study of T-cell memory formation after mild COVID-19. Study-wide points: Most CD4+ clones that shrank were in CM and EM, while CD8+ ones turned up in EMRA.

TCRdb re-called the 5' RACE reads through MiXCR, storing one row per CDR3 protein. The repertoire holds 260,000 or so distinct CDR3 sequences, 16% seen once, with around a fifth in the top ten. This chain connects TRBV12-3 or TRBV12-4 to TRBJ1-5; D not resolved. This TCR was sampled from a man between 18 and 35 years old who had mild COVID-19 (a few samples of this study predate the infection). Cell type and time point are not known. The sequencing input was PBMCs or a T cell subset sorted from them (not recorded which). The DNA of the CDR3 is TGTGCCAGCAGTTTTCAGGCGCACAATCAGCCCCAGCATTTT. Translated: CASSFQAHNQPQHF.